Below are 30 T cell receptor beta chains sequenced from a single sample in a study of blood T cell repertoires in COVID-19. Sequenced by immunoSEQ multiplex PCR; TCRdb stores in-frame clones only, minus some. The sample holds about 200,000 clones, around four fifths seen once. Source material: peripheral blood. The receptor source for this set is a human donor with acute or convalescent COVID-19. The donor label of this sample is uncertain.

This chain links TRBV6-1 with TRBJ2-7, with 10 bases matching TRBD2. The CDR3 is made up of 14 amino acids. Germline V lookup: CDR1 MNHNS, CDR2 SASEGT. The V segment lost 2 bases and the J segment 7 bases; nucleotides outside the gene matches: 5. The DNA for the CDR3 is TGTGCCAGCAGTGAACTAGCGGGAGTGGGGGAGCAGTACTTC. This translates into CASSELAGVGEQYF.

The chain combines TRBV6-1 with TRBJ1-5; TRBD1 might be the D (5 bases). The CDR3 has 17 amino acids. Trimming removed 1 base at V and 6 bases at J, with 19 bases between. Germline assignment: CDR1 MNHNS and CDR2 SASEGT. In nucleotides, the CDR3 is TGTGCCAGCAGTGAAGGAATCGGAGGGGCGTCCCCTCAGCCCCAGCATTTT. Encoded protein: CASSEGIGGASPQPQHF.

This clone was recorded once. The genes are TRBV10-2 and TRBJ1-5, with D unresolved. The germline gives CDR1 WSHSY, CDR2 SAAADI. Trimming removed 4 bases at V and 1 base at J, with 8 bases between. CDR3 length equals 14 residues. In DNA, the CDR3 is TGCGCCAGCAGTGCCTCCGGGAGCAATCAGCCCCAGCATTTT. Protein: CASSASGSNQPQHF.

This chain joins TRBV7-2 and TRBJ1-2, with D possibly being TRBD1 (5 bases). The ends were cut back, 3 bases at V and 5 bases at J, with 10 bases in the middle. The length of the CDR3 is 13 residues. Germline-derived CDR1 and CDR2 are SGHTA and FQGNSA. The CDR3 region is CASSLTVSYGYTF. The CDR3 DNA reads as TGTGCCAGCAGCTTGACAGTTTCGTATGGCTACACCTTC.

Only one count was recorded for this clone. This rearrangement joins TRBV5-5 to TRBJ2-3; TRBD2 matches 15 bases. The germline CDR1 and CDR2 sequences are SGHKS and YYEKEE (reference sequence). The ends lost 4 bases at V and 3 bases at J; junction bases unmatched: 3. CDR3 length: 16 residues. CDR3 protein: CASSPGTSGRTDTQYF. Here the CDR3 DNA reads TGTGCCAGCAGCCCCGGGACTAGCGGGAGGACAGATACGCAGTATTTT.

The sample holds a few counts of this clone. This chain joins TRBV27 and TRBJ2-3; TRBD2 agrees at 7 bases. Germline lookup yields CDR1 MNHEY and CDR2 SMNVEV (reference sequence). The CDR3 extends over 14 amino acids. Trimming cost V 8 bases and J 0 bases; bases outside gene matches: 5. CDR3 protein: CASQRDSSTDTQYF. CDR3 nucleotides: TGTGCCAGCCAGCGGGACTCGAGCACAGATACGCAGTATTTT.

The gene calls are TRBV5-4 and TRBJ2-3; the D gene is possibly TRBD2 (6 bases). The CDR3 is made up of 16 amino acids. From germline, CDR1 is SGHNT and CDR2 YYREEE (reference sequence). Trimming cost V 5 bases and J 1 base, with 17 bases left between them. The CDR3 DNA reads TGTGCCAGCAGACTAGGCGGGGTCCTTGGCACAGATACGCAGTATTTT. Amino acids: CASRLGGVLGTDTQYF. The whole variable domain, remainder taken from reference TRBV5-4 and TRBJ2-3, is ETGVTQSPTHLIKTRGQQVTLRCSSQSGHNTVSWYQQALGQGPQFIFQYYREEENGRGNFPPRFSGLQFPNYSSELNVNALELDDSALYLCASRLGGVLGTDTQYFGPGTRLTVL.

V usage is TRBV18 and J usage is TRBJ2-1; 14 bases are a match to TRBD2. Germline V CDR1 and CDR2: KGHSH, LQKENI. The CDR3 has 17 residues. With V trimmed by 2 bases and J by 8 bases, 8 bases remained unmatched. CDR3: CASSPGTSGGVLDEQFF. CDR3 DNA sequence: TGTGCCAGCTCACCAGGGACTAGCGGGGGCGTACTAGATGAGCAGTTCTTC. Full variable domain (remainder filled in from reference TRBV18 and TRBJ2-1): NAGVMQNPRHLVRRRGQEARLRCSPMKGHSHVYWYRQLPEEGLKFMVYLQKENIIDESGMPKERFSAEFPKEGPSILRIQQVVRGDSAAYFCASSPGTSGGVLDEQFFGPGTRLTVL.

The V gene is TRBV11-2, the J gene TRBJ2-2; D perhaps matches TRBD1 (5 bases). Looked up from germline, CDR1 is SGHAT and CDR2 is FQNNGV. This CDR3 comprises 14 residues. The V end lost 4 bases, the J end lost 4 bases, and 10 bases lay between the germline ends. The CDR3 nucleotides are TGTGCCAGCAGCTCCGACAGAGTCACCGGGGAGCTGTTTTTT. It is translated as CASSSDRVTGELFF.

V is TRBV9 and J is TRBJ2-5; 10 positions match TRBD2. V shed 0 bases, J shed 5 bases, and the junction held 7 bases outside the gene matches. The CDR3 consists of 16 residues. CDR1 and CDR2 from the germline V gene are SGDLS and YYNGEE. For the CDR3, the DNA is TGTGCCAGCAGCGTAGCTGGCCTAGCGGGAGCGGAGACCCAGTACTTC. Encoded protein: CASSVAGLAGAETQYF.

The gene calls are TRBV7-2 and TRBJ1-6; 7 bases align to TRBD1. In germline, CDR1 is SGHTA, CDR2 FQGNSA. The ends lost 5 bases at V and 6 bases at J; junction bases unmatched: 10. The CDR3 is 16 residues long. CDR3 sequence reads: CASSRWPGQINSPLHF. CDR3 DNA sequence: TGTGCCAGCAGCCGCTGGCCGGGACAGATTAATTCACCCCTCCACTTT. Combining the CDR3 with reference TRBV7-2 and TRBJ1-6 gives the whole variable domain GAGVSQSPSNKVTEKGKDVELRCDPISGHTALYWYRQSLGQGLEFLIYFQGNSAPDKSGLPSDRFSAERTGGSVSTLTIQRTQQEDSAVYLCASSRWPGQINSPLHFGNGTRLTVT.

The chain joins TRBV6-5 to TRBJ1-6; 9 bases are a match to TRBD1. The CDR3 has 14 amino acids. The germline V gene encodes CDR1 MNHEY and CDR2 SVGAGI. The V segment lost 7 bases and the J segment 14 bases; nucleotides outside the gene matches: 12. The CDR3 loop reads CASKGQGGTLALHF. CDR3 in DNA: TGTGCCAGCAAGGGACAGGGAGGGACTTTGGCCCTCCACTTT.

The rearrangement joins TRBV6-5 to TRBJ2-1, with 11 bases identical to TRBD1. V was clipped by 6 bases and J by 6 bases; unmatched bases: 7. CDR1 and CDR2 (germline): MNHEY, SVGAGI. The CDR3 is 15 amino acids. CDR3 in amino acids: CASSASGTGGNEQFF. The CDR3 region has the DNA TGTGCCAGCAGCGCCTCCGGGACAGGGGGCAATGAGCAGTTCTTC.

The CDR3 is CASSQDRASGRYEQYF. CDR3 coding DNA: TGCGCCAGCAGCCAAGATCGGGCTAGCGGGCGCTACGAGCAGTACTTC. V gene TRBV4-3 combines with J gene TRBJ2-7; 8 bases are shared with TRBD2. This CDR3 contains 16 residues. Germline V gene sequence: CDR1 LGHNA, CDR2 YSLEER. The V segment lost 0 bases and the J segment 3 bases; nucleotides outside the gene matches: 7.

The V gene is TRBV24-1, the J gene TRBJ2-1; TRBD2 matches 12 bases. CDR3 length: 14 amino acids. Germline CDR1 KGHDR, CDR2 SFDVKD. V lost 7 bases, J lost 5 bases, and 2 bases stayed unmatched. The CDR3 reads CATRGLAGNNEQFF. For the CDR3, the DNA is TGTGCCACCAGGGGACTAGCGGGTAACAATGAGCAGTTCTTC.

The chain combines TRBV27 with TRBJ2-7; TRBD2 matches 12 bases. The CDR3 spans 15 residues. J lost 2 bases, V lost 2 bases, and 1 base had no gene match. Looked up from germline, CDR1 is MNHEY and CDR2 is SMNVEV (reference sequence). The CDR3, as DNA: TGTGCCAGCAGTTTAGGACTAGCGGGACCCTACGAGCAGTACTTC. Residues: CASSLGLAGPYEQYF.

The rearrangement joins TRBV3-1 (or the pseudogene TRBV3-2) to TRBJ1-5, with TRBD1 as a possible D gene (6 bases). V was shortened by 4 bases and J by 3 bases, with 10 bases between the two germline ends. From germline, CDR1 is LGHDT and CDR2 YNNKEL (reference sequence). CDR3 length: 14 amino acids. The CDR3 here is CASSPAGANQPQHF. The CDR3 DNA follows: TGTGCCAGCAGCCCGGCAGGGGCCAATCAGCCCCAGCATTTT.

Only a few counts were recorded for this clone. The CDR3 region is CASSLTESNTEAFF. CDR3 DNA sequence: TGTGCCAGCAGTTTGACGGAGTCGAACACTGAAGCTTTCTTT. V usage is TRBV6-5 and J usage is TRBJ1-1; D gene ambiguous. The V and J ends lost 4 bases and 1 base respectively, with 10 bases between them. There are 14 residues in the CDR3. CDR1 is MNHEY, CDR2 SVGAGI, per germline.

The V and J genes are TRBV24-1 and TRBJ2-3, with D maybe TRBD2 (7 bases). This CDR3 has 16 amino acids. The germline V gene encodes CDR1 KGHDR and CDR2 SFDVKD. V was trimmed by 3 bases and J by 5 bases, leaving 17 bases between them. CDR3 in DNA: TGTGCCACCAGTGATACGGTAGGGGGGGCAGTAGATACGCAGTATTTT. Translating it yields CATSDTVGGAVDTQYF.

This clone has more than one count but fewer than ten. V usage is TRBV10-3 and J usage is TRBJ2-7, with 11 positions matching TRBD1. Germline values: CDR1 ENHRY, CDR2 SYGVKD. V trimming: 3 bases; J trimming: 3 bases; junction bases outside the gene matches: 7. The CDR3 is made up of 16 amino acids. DNA of the CDR3: TGTGCCATCAGTGACCCCACGGACAGGGGGCTCTACGAGCAGTACTTC. Its translation is CAISDPTDRGLYEQYF.

The V gene is TRBV5-1, the J gene TRBJ2-3; 8 bases agree with TRBD2. CDR3 size: 17 residues. With V trimmed by 4 bases and J by 0 bases, 10 bases remained unmatched. Germline assignment: CDR1 SGHRS and CDR2 YFSETQ. The CDR3, as DNA: TGCGCCAGCAGCATGGGACTAGGGTTAACTAGCACAGATACGCAGTATTTT. Protein product: CASSMGLGLTSTDTQYF.

The genes are TRBV7-6 and TRBJ2-7; possibly TRBD1 for D (6 bases). V lost 4 bases and J 1 base, leaving 20 bases between the germline ends. This CDR3 is built from 17 residues. Per the germline V gene, CDR1 is SGHVS and CDR2 is FNYEAQ. Here the CDR3 reads CASSSATTGLYSYEQYF. In DNA form, the CDR3 reads TGTGCCAGCAGCTCAGCGACCACAGGGTTATATTCCTACGAGCAGTACTTC. Drawing the rest from reference TRBV7-6 and TRBJ2-7, the complete variable domain is GAGVSQSPRYKVTKRGQDVALRCDPISGHVSLYWYRQALGQGPEFLTYFNYEAQQDKSGLPNDRFSAERPEGSISTLTIQRTEQRDSAMYRCASSSATTGLYSYEQYFGPGTRLTVT.

The CDR3 loop is CASSGPGQGAAEAFF. The CDR3 region has the DNA TGTGCCAGCAGCGGTCCGGGACAGGGGGCCGCTGAAGCTTTCTTT. The V gene is TRBV28, the J gene TRBJ1-1; 12 bases line up with TRBD1. Trimming removed 6 bases from V and 6 bases from J; junction bases left unmatched: 8. Germline loops: CDR1 MDHEN, CDR2 SYDVKM. The CDR3 is made up of 15 amino acids.

This clone was picked up a small number of times. This sequence joins TRBV11-3 and TRBJ2-2, with TRBD2 as a possible D gene (5 bases). Germline lookup yields CDR1 SGHNT and CDR2 YENEEA. V shed 5 bases and J shed 5 bases, with 9 bases lying between them. The CDR3 is 13 amino acids. The DNA for the CDR3 is TGTGCCAGCAGCGCCAGACTAACCGGGGAGCTGTTTTTT. Its protein is CASSARLTGELFF.

Turning to this clone: Other DNA sequences within the sample encode an identical CDR3. J is TRBJ1-1 and V is TRBV29-1; TRBD1 matches 9 bases. The V and J ends lost 7 bases and 2 bases, in that order; junction bases with no gene match: 2. The CDR3 totals 12 residues. Germline CDR1 and CDR2: SQVTM and ANQGSEA. CDR3 nucleotide sequence: TGCAGCGGGGGACAGGGCAACACTGAAGCTTTCTTT. It translates to CSGGQGNTEAFF.

The chain carries TRBV18 and TRBJ2-7; no clear D gene. Trimming took off 1 base at V and 7 bases at J, with 11 bases between the two ends. The CDR3 is made up of 13 amino acids. CDR1 KGHSH and CDR2 LQKENI come from the germline V gene. CDR3 bases: TGTGCCAGCTCACCACTTCCATACGGGGAGCAGTACTTC. Protein product: CASSPLPYGEQYF.

The chain joins TRBV28 to TRBJ2-1; 10 bases are shared with TRBD2. V lost 5 bases to trimming and J lost 4 bases; unmatched junction nucleotides: 14. CDR3 length: 18 amino acids. CDR1 is MDHEN, CDR2 SYDVKM, per germline. Written as DNA, the CDR3 is TGTGCCAGCAGTGGTCAGGGTCGGGCTAGCGGGAGTTACAATGAGCAGTTCTTC. It translates to CASSGQGRASGSYNEQFF. Full variable domain (rest looked up from reference TRBV28 and TRBJ2-1): DVKVTQSSRYLVKRTGEKVFLECVQDMDHENMFWYRQDPGLGLRLIYFSYDVKMKEKGDIPEGYSVSREKKERFSLILESASTNQTSMYLCASSGQGRASGSYNEQFFGPGTRLTVL.

This clone is a singleton in its sample. The rearrangement links TRBV5-1 to TRBJ1-1; D call uncertain. From germline, CDR1 is SGHRS and CDR2 YFSETQ. Trimming shortened V by 6 bases and J by 1 base, and 10 bases separated the two germline ends. The CDR3 is 13 amino acids. DNA of the CDR3: TGCGCCAGCAAATTTACACAGAACACTGAAGCTTTCTTT. Its translation is CASKFTQNTEAFF.

This clone turned up a few times. The chain couples TRBV29-1 to TRBJ2-1; maybe TRBD1 (8 bases). The germline gives CDR1 SQVTM, CDR2 ANQGSEA. V shed 7 bases and J shed 3 bases, with 22 bases lying between them. This CDR3 spans 16 amino acids. Here the CDR3 DNA reads TGCAGCGCCGGAGGGGGGGCAGGGGGCGTCTACAATGAGCAGTTCTTC. The encoded protein is CSAGGGAGGVYNEQFF.

The chain uses TRBV28 and TRBJ1-1, with D maybe TRBD1 (5 bases). Trimming shortened V by 6 bases and J by 1 base, and 9 bases separated the two germline ends. The CDR3 has 13 amino acids. Looked up from germline, CDR1 is MDHEN and CDR2 is SYDVKM. The CDR3 reads CASSRTKNTEAFF. The CDR3 DNA reads as TGTGCCAGCAGCCGGACAAAGAACACTGAAGCTTTCTTT.